Listed here are 5 T cell receptor beta chains from one sample, sequenced in a study of blood T cell repertoires in COVID-19. The protocol was immunoSEQ multiplex PCR, while the TCRdb copy is restricted to in-frame clones and leaves out a portion. This table has around 210,000 clones, over 75% appearing once. The source material was peripheral blood. The receptor set was obtained from a man aged 50 to 59 with COVID-19, enrolled during active disease.

V gene TRBV21-1 combines with J gene TRBJ2-7; the tabulated D call, TRBD2, remains unverified against the DNA. TRBV21-1 is a known pseudogene. The CDR3 runs to 16 residues. The CDR3 protein is CASSKGLAGGSYEQYF. CDR3 in DNA: TGTGCCAGCAGCAAAGGGCTAGCGGGAGGATCCTACGAGCAGTACTTC.

This clone has a single count. The chain has TRBV5-1 and TRBJ2-7, with D maybe TRBD1 (5 bases). The CDR3 spans 16 residues. Germline V lookup: CDR1 SGHRS, CDR2 YFSETQ. V lost 1 base and J lost 4, with 18 bases in between. Written as DNA, the CDR3 is TGCGCCAGCAGCTTGTCATCAGCAGGGTTTGTGTACGAGCAGTACTTC. This gives the protein CASSLSSAGFVYEQYF.

The chain uses TRBV7-9 and TRBJ2-7; the match to TRBD2 covers 11 bases. The CDR3 totals 17 residues. CDR1 SEHNR and CDR2 FQNEAQ come from the germline V gene (reference sequence). With 5 bases clipped from V and 2 bases from J, the junction kept 11 bases outside the gene matches. CDR3 amino acids: CASSVGSLAGVTYEQYF. The DNA of the CDR3 is TGTGCCAGCAGCGTAGGCTCACTAGCGGGAGTAACCTACGAGCAGTACTTC.

This clone has only a few counts. The rearrangement uses TRBV7-9 and TRBJ1-2, with TRBD1 matching 7 bases. CDR3 length: 15 amino acids. V shed 8 bases, J shed 1 base, and the junction held 10 bases outside the gene matches. CDR1 and CDR2 (germline): SEHNR, FQNEAQ (reference sequence). DNA of the CDR3: TGTGCCAGCTCCCGGGGGACAGCCAATAACTATGGCTACACCTTC. Translated, it gives CASSRGTANNYGYTF.

The V gene is TRBV7-9, the J gene TRBJ2-2; 7 bases fit TRBD2. From germline, CDR1 is SEHNR and CDR2 FQNEAQ (reference sequence). The length of the CDR3 is 13 residues. V shed 6 bases and J 7 bases; nucleotides not matched to a gene: 5. CDR3 nucleotides: TGTGCCAGCAGGGTGCGGGGGAGCGGGGAGCTGTTTTTT. Protein product: CASRVRGSGELFF.